Listed here is a single T cell receptor (beta chain). Its antigen is still unknown. The data were obtained in a study of cytomegalovirus exposure and HLA in healthy donors. Whole-study findings and limits: TCR sequences were mostly rare, though some public TCRs occurred in many donors. The authors enumerated over 150 TCR beta chains as linked to cytomegalovirus. CMV antigen specificity of a few CMV-associated chains was confirmed in vitro. Sequencing probably produced one cluster of sequence variants that were highly shared.

The CDR3 sequence is 15 residues long. V lost 4 bases and J 5 bases, leaving 16 bases between the germline ends. CDR1 and CDR2 from the germline V gene are MNHEY and SMNVEV (reference sequence). Amplification used 60 Vbeta primers and 13 Jbeta primers. Data came from immunoSEQ multiplex PCR; TCRdb stores just in-frame clones and leaves some out. In the table there are 200,000 to 300,000 clones, around four fifths of which are singletons. The TCR originated in a woman between 40 and 55 years old in good health and CMV-seropositive. This chain uses TRBV27 with TRBJ2-3; D call uncertain. Sequencing used PBMCs. The CDR3 here is CASSSLFGGGDTQYF. CDR3 DNA: TGTGCCAGCAGTTCCCTATTTGGCGGTGGAGATACGCAGTATTTT.